A single sample is the source of the 24 T cell receptor beta chains below, sequenced in a study of blood T cells in healthy people across ages (dated by TCRdb to about 2015). Libraries came from 5' RACE. Sequencing took place on an Illumina HiSeq 2500. A second PCR of roughly 6 to 11 cycles was run with a J-beta primer mix and a sample-barcoded 5' primer. In TCRdb, the public reads were trimmed at Q25 with fastp and aligned with MiXCR, with productive beta chains retained. For every CDR3 protein sequence, its rows merge into one entry that carries the most common genes and DNA. This sample holds approximately 600,000 distinct CDR3 sequences; 45% to 65% were observed only once. 30% to 45% of the sample goes to the ten largest clones. Sample: blood. Every receptor here comes from a man aged 55 to 70 in good health.

The CDR3 sequence is CASSHGQGQETQYF. In DNA form, the CDR3 reads TGCGCCAGCAGCCATGGACAGGGGCAAGAGACCCAGTACTTC. V gene TRBV5-1 combines with J gene TRBJ2-5, with TRBD1 matching 9 bases. The CDR3 consists of 14 residues. Germline V gene data show CDR1 as SGHRS and CDR2 as YFSETQ. Trimming removed 4 bases from V and 2 bases from J; junction bases left unmatched: 3.

The rearrangement uses TRBV12-3 or TRBV12-4 and TRBJ1-4; 8 positions agree with TRBD1. The V gene end was trimmed by 3 bases and the J gene end by 8 bases; junction bases not matched to a gene: 5. The CDR3 spans 14 residues. CDR3 region: CASSLRQGAEKLFF. The CDR3 DNA sequence: TGTGCCAGCAGTTTGAGGCAGGGGGCGGAAAAACTGTTTTTT.

This clonotype occurred a few times. The chain joins TRBV11-2 to TRBJ1-1; D perhaps matches TRBD1 (5 bases). V gave up 3 bases and J gave up 5 bases, with 19 bases separating them. Germline V gene lookup returns CDR1 SGHAT and CDR2 FQNNGV. CDR3 length: 16 amino acids. Here the CDR3 reads CASSFQFGEGRTEAFF. The CDR3 nucleotides read TGTGCCAGCAGCTTTCAATTCGGTGAGGGGCGGACTGAAGCTTTCTTT.

V gene TRBV5-5 combines with J gene TRBJ2-3; no reliable D call. CDR3 length: 12 amino acids. Germline-derived CDR1 and CDR2 are SGHKS and YYEKEE (reference sequence). V lost 0 bases and J lost 7, with 6 bases in between. In nucleotides, the CDR3 is TGTGCCAGCAGCTTGGCCCCCAATACGCAGTATTTT. It codes for CASSLAPNTQYF.

This chain joins TRBV5-1 and TRBJ2-3; D is perhaps TRBD1 or TRBD2 (5 bases each). V was clipped by 4 bases and J by 6 bases, with 12 bases between them. The CDR3 sequence is 13 residues long. Germline V gives CDR1 SGHRS, CDR2 YFSETQ. As DNA, the CDR3 is TGCGCCAGCAGCAACGGGGCGGGTGATACGCAGTATTTT. Its protein product is CASSNGAGDTQYF.

This clonotype was seen a few times. The V call is TRBV6-4, the J call TRBJ2-3; D assignment may be TRBD1 or TRBD2 (6 bases each). This CDR3 contains 15 residues. Per germline, CDR1 MRHNA and CDR2 SNTAGT. Trimming took 6 bases from V and 0 from J, leaving 13 bases between them. CDR3 sequence (DNA): TGTGCCAGCAGCGTCGGGGGCCTCAGCACAGATACGCAGTATTTT. Translating it yields CASSVGGLSTDTQYF.

The rearrangement uses TRBV27 and TRBJ1-5; 12 nucleotides line up with TRBD1. CDR1 is MNHEY and CDR2 is SMNVEV in the germline V gene (reference sequence). CDR3 size: 15 residues. After removal of 4 bases from V and 6 bases from J, the junction contained 4 bases not matched to a gene. Written as DNA, the CDR3 is TGTGCCAGCAGTTCGGGACAGGGGGCGGTTCAGCCCCAGCATTTT. Residues: CASSSGQGAVQPQHF.

This chain joins TRBV24-1 and TRBJ2-2; 9 nucleotides agree with TRBD1. In germline, CDR1 is KGHDR, CDR2 SFDVKD. The CDR3 is 16 residues long. V gave up 4 bases and J gave up 6 bases; unmatched junction bases: 8. The CDR3 nucleotides are TGTGCCACCAGTGACCGGGGACAGGGTTTCTCCGGGGAGCTGTTTTTT. It codes for CATSDRGQGFSGELFF.

This chain joins TRBV4-1 and TRBJ1-6; D may be TRBD1 (5 bases). V was pared by 1 base and J by 4 bases, with 11 bases between. CDR1 and CDR2 from the germline V gene are MGHRA and YSYEKL. There are 16 residues in the CDR3. CDR3 amino acids: CASSQGRGRYNSPLHF. The CDR3 DNA sequence: TGCGCCAGCAGCCAAGGAAGGGGACGATATAATTCACCCCTCCACTTT.

The rearrangement uses TRBV4-1 and TRBJ2-7; 10 bases are a match to TRBD1. Germline V gene data show CDR1 as MGHRA and CDR2 as YSYEKL. The CDR3 loop spans 16 amino acids. Trimming at V came to 0 bases and at J to 5 bases, leaving 7 bases not matched to a gene. CDR3 amino acids: CASSQEGGQGWNEQYF. The CDR3 DNA follows: TGCGCCAGCAGCCAAGAGGGGGGACAGGGGTGGAACGAGCAGTACTTC.

This chain uses TRBV6-6 with TRBJ2-1; TRBD1 matches 10 bases. With 2 bases clipped from V and 6 bases from J, the junction kept 1 base outside the gene matches. Looked up from germline, CDR1 is MNHNY and CDR2 is SVGAGI (reference sequence). The CDR3 contains 14 residues. CDR3 DNA: TGTGCCAGCAGTTACGGGACAGGGGTCAATGAGCAGTTCTTC. Translation: CASSYGTGVNEQFF.

V and J are TRBV11-2 and TRBJ2-7; possibly TRBD1 or TRBD2 for D (5 bases each). The V end was cut by 4 bases, the J end by 8 bases, with 12 bases between. CDR1 is SGHAT, CDR2 FQNNGV, per germline. The CDR3 sequence is 12 residues long. CDR3 nucleotide sequence: TGTGCCAGCAGCTCGAATCCGGGACAGCAGTACTTC. It yields the protein CASSSNPGQQYF. Drawing the rest from reference TRBV11-2 and TRBJ2-7, the complete variable domain is EAGVAQSPRYKIIEKRQSVAFWCNPISGHATLYWYQQILGQGPKLLIQFQNNGVVDDSQLPKDRFSAERLKGVDSTLKIQPAKLEDSAVYLCASSSNPGQQYFGPGTRLTVT.

The CDR3 DNA reads TGTGCCAGCAGTGAAGCAGCGGGAGGGCCAGATACGCAGTATTTT. Translating it yields CASSEAAGGPDTQYF. The chain is built from TRBV6-1 and TRBJ2-3; 10 bases agree with TRBD2. Per germline, CDR1 MNHNS and CDR2 SASEGT. The CDR3 loop spans 15 amino acids. The V and J ends lost 0 bases and 4 bases, in that order; junction bases with no gene match: 1.

V gene TRBV29-1 combines with J gene TRBJ2-1; 11 bases are shared with TRBD1. CDR3 length: 14 residues. The V gene end was trimmed by 3 bases and the J gene end by 8 bases; junction bases not matched to a gene: 6. Germline V gene data show CDR1 as SQVTM and CDR2 as ANQGSEA. The CDR3 protein is CSVEGDRGLDEQFF. CDR3 DNA: TGCAGCGTTGAGGGGGACAGGGGGTTAGATGAGCAGTTCTTC.

In the case of this clonotype: One junction end disagrees with the germline gene, perhaps due to a read error. V usage is TRBV4-2 and J usage is TRBJ1-1; 8 positions match TRBD1. This CDR3 region has 14 residues. CDR1 is LGHNA, CDR2 YNFKEQ, per germline. CDR3 coding DNA: TGTGCCAGCCGCCAGACAGGGGCGGACACTGAAGCTTTCTTT. Its translation: CASRQTGADTEAFF.

The rearrangement uses TRBV5-1 and TRBJ2-1; 8 bases fit TRBD1. The J call is in doubt because the DNA end fits TRBJ2-7 better. The CDR3 is 15 residues long. Germline CDR1 SGHRS, CDR2 YFSETQ. CDR3 DNA sequence: TGCGCCAGCAGCAAAACAGGGGGAAGCTACAATGAGCAGTACTTC. Translation gives CASSKTGGSYNEQYF.

The chain recombines TRBV29-1 with TRBJ2-7, with TRBD1 as a possible D gene (6 bases). CDR1 and CDR2 from the germline V gene are SQVTM and ANQGSEA. V was clipped by 1 base and J by 5 bases, with 9 bases between them. This CDR3 comprises 12 residues. This CDR3 is CSVEGGGHEQYF. The CDR3 DNA is TGCAGCGTTGAAGGTGGGGGCCACGAGCAGTACTTC.

V gene TRBV7-2 combines with J gene TRBJ2-3, with D possibly being TRBD2 (6 bases). This CDR3 spans 13 amino acids. V was cut by 5 bases and J by 5 bases, with 11 bases left in between. Germline V CDR1 and CDR2: SGHTA, FQGNSA. For the CDR3, the DNA is TGTGCCAGCAGCCGACTAGGTCAAGATACGCAGTATTTT. Its translation is CASSRLGQDTQYF.

For this clonotype: One end of the junction varies from germline; a read error may be responsible. This chain connects TRBV20-1 to TRBJ2-7; no clear D gene. Germline V gives CDR1 DFQATT, CDR2 SNEGSKA (reference sequence). The CDR3 runs to 11 residues. CDR3 in amino acids: CGARMGYEQYF. CDR3 nucleotides: TGCGGTGCTAGGATGGGGTACGAGCAGTACTTC.

In nucleotides, the CDR3 is TGTGCCAGCAGTTTAGTATCCGGTAGGCCCTACAATGAGCAGTTCTTC. It translates to CASSLVSGRPYNEQFF. The chain has TRBV28 and TRBJ2-1, with D unclear. This CDR3 is 16 amino acids long. V lost 2 bases to trimming and J lost 2 bases, with 13 bases between them. The germline V gene encodes CDR1 MDHEN and CDR2 SYDVKM.

This clonotype appeared a few times. The V gene is TRBV20-1, the J gene TRBJ2-1; D uncertain. CDR3 length equals 11 residues. Germline values: CDR1 DFQATT, CDR2 SNEGSKA (reference sequence). V shed 1 base and J shed 9 bases, with 7 bases lying between them. The chain's CDR3 is CSARGVREQFF. The CDR3 coding sequence is TGCAGTGCTAGAGGGGTGCGTGAGCAGTTCTTC.

This clonotype has only one observation. The chain uses TRBV20-1 and TRBJ2-1; TRBD2 matches 10 bases. The CDR3 sequence is 16 residues long. Germline-derived CDR1 and CDR2 are DFQATT and SNEGSKA (reference sequence). J gave up 0 bases and V 2 bases, and 4 bases lay outside the gene matches. The CDR3 DNA reads TGCAGTGCTAGAAAAGCGGGGGGGATCTCCTACAATGAGCAGTTCTTC. Translating gives CSARKAGGISYNEQFF.

The V gene is TRBV20-1, the J gene TRBJ2-5; 11 positions match TRBD2. V shed 5 bases, J shed 4 bases, and the junction held 9 bases outside the gene matches. The CDR3 covers 15 residues. Germline CDR1 is DFQATT and CDR2 is SNEGSKA (reference sequence). The CDR3 is CSAGFSGGAPETQYF. CDR3 coding DNA: TGCAGTGCTGGATTTAGCGGGGGGGCCCCAGAGACCCAGTACTTC.

The chain carries TRBV5-1 and TRBJ1-2; 9 bases map to TRBD1. The CDR3 totals 13 residues. Germline-derived CDR1 and CDR2 are SGHRS and YFSETQ. Trimming at V came to 6 bases and at J to 6 bases, leaving 6 bases not matched to a gene. This CDR3 is CASNVQGANGYTF. The CDR3 DNA sequence: TGCGCCAGCAACGTACAGGGGGCAAATGGCTACACCTTC. Variable domain in full (rest from reference TRBV5-1 and TRBJ1-2): KAGVTQTPRYLIKTRGQQVTLSCSPISGHRSVSWYQQTPGQGLQFLFEYFSETQRNKGNFPGRFSGRQFSNSRSEMNVSTLELGDSALYLCASNVQGANGYTFGSGTRLTVV.